This entry lists 24 T cell receptor beta chains sequenced from one sample in a study of blood T cell repertoires in COVID-19. The repertoire was sequenced with immunoSEQ multiplex PCR; TCRdb's copy has only in-frame clones and lacks some. Of roughly 140,000 clones listed, about four fifths are singletons. Sequences were obtained from PBMCs or T cells enriched from blood (not recorded which). The receptors were sampled from a woman younger than 35 who had been exposed to COVID-19.

This CDR3 reads CSGDRAYEQYF. DNA for the CDR3: TGCAGTGGGGACAGGGCTTACGAGCAGTACTTC. The J gene is TRBJ2-7, the V gene TRBV20-1, with 9 bases identical to TRBD1. The CDR3 contains 11 residues. Germline V lookup: CDR1 DFQATT, CDR2 SNEGSKA (reference sequence). V trimming: 7 bases; J trimming: 4 bases; junction bases outside the gene matches: 2.

The chain links TRBV7-3 to TRBJ2-2; 10 nucleotides align to TRBD2. The V segment lost 0 bases and the J segment 3 bases; nucleotides outside the gene matches: 10. Germline-derived CDR1 and CDR2 are SGHTA and FQGTGA. This CDR3 spans 19 amino acids. DNA for the CDR3: TGTGCCAGCAGCTTAACGTTCCAGCGGGAGGGCGGGGACACCGGGGAGCTGTTTTTT. Protein: CASSLTFQREGGDTGELFF.

This chain connects TRBV28 to TRBJ2-7; the match to TRBD2 covers 7 bases. CDR3 size: 12 residues. The V and J ends lost 8 bases and 5 bases, in that order; junction bases with no gene match: 6. The germline V gene has CDR1 MDHEN and CDR2 SYDVKM. CDR3 sequence reads: CASWTGGHEQYF. The CDR3, as DNA: TGTGCCAGCTGGACGGGGGGACACGAGCAGTACTTC.

The chain recombines TRBV11-2 with TRBJ1-2, with unresolved D. V lost 2 bases to trimming and J lost 2 bases, with 6 bases between them. CDR1 is SGHAT and CDR2 is FQNNGV in the germline V gene. CDR3 length equals 13 residues. In nucleotides, the CDR3 is TGTGCCAGCAGCTTACAACAGAACTATGGCTACACCTTC. Protein sequence: CASSLQQNYGYTF.

The chain is built from TRBV14 and TRBJ2-5; D gene ambiguous. This CDR3 region has 15 residues. V lost 4 bases to trimming and J lost 1 base, with 13 bases between them. CDR1 SGHDN and CDR2 FVKESK come from the germline V gene. CDR3 protein: CASSRFPAGQETQYF. For the CDR3, the DNA is TGTGCCAGCAGCCGCTTTCCGGCAGGCCAAGAGACCCAGTACTTC.

V and J are TRBV9 and TRBJ2-3; 8 bases fit TRBD1. This CDR3 contains 17 residues. V lost 4 bases to trimming and J lost 4 bases; unmatched junction nucleotides: 14. Germline V CDR1 and CDR2: SGDLS, YYNGEE. The CDR3 is CASSPRGLAGGPDTQYF. The CDR3 nucleotides are TGTGCCAGCAGCCCAAGAGGGCTGGCAGGGGGCCCAGATACGCAGTATTTT.

V gene TRBV19 combines with J gene TRBJ1-2, with TRBD1 matching over 8 bases. V dropped 3 bases and J dropped 4; count of bases not matched to a gene: 7. CDR3 size: 15 residues. Germline CDR1 LNHDA, CDR2 SQIVND (reference sequence). CDR3 residues: CASSIGPGGGYGYTF. The CDR3, as DNA: TGTGCCAGTAGTATTGGGCCAGGGGGCGGCTATGGCTACACCTTC. Looking up the rest from reference TRBV19 and TRBJ1-2 gives the full variable domain: DGGITQSPKYLFRKEGQNVTLSCEQNLNHDAMYWYRQDPGQGLRLIYYSQIVNDFQKGDIAEGYSVSREKKESFPLTVTSAQKNPTAFYLCASSIGPGGGYGYTFGSGTRLTVV.

The CDR3 spells CASSIDFGRGYEQYF. The CDR3 DNA reads as TGTGCCAGTAGTATAGATTTTGGCAGGGGTTACGAGCAGTACTTC. This chain joins TRBV19 and TRBJ2-7; possibly TRBD1 for D (6 bases). The germline V gene has CDR1 LNHDA and CDR2 SQIVND (reference sequence). The CDR3 is made up of 15 amino acids. V was pared by 0 bases and J by 4 bases, with 13 bases between.

V gene TRBV15 combines with J gene TRBJ1-5, with 7 nucleotides matching TRBD1. V trimming: 5 bases; J trimming: 3 bases; junction bases outside the gene matches: 10. CDR1 is LNHNV and CDR2 is YYDKDF in the germline V gene (reference sequence). CDR3 length: 16 amino acids. CDR3 DNA: TGTGCCACCAGCCCAAGTGCAGGGGGTTACAATCAGCCCCAGCATTTT. It translates to CATSPSAGGYNQPQHF.

The chain uses TRBV7-9 and TRBJ1-6; 9 bases agree with TRBD1. The ends lost 3 bases at V and 10 bases at J; junction bases unmatched: 4. The CDR3 is 14 amino acids. The germline V gene has CDR1 SEHNR and CDR2 FQNEAQ (reference sequence). CDR3 sequence: CASSFGQGRSPLHF. In nucleotides, the CDR3 is TGTGCCAGCAGCTTCGGACAGGGGAGGTCACCCCTCCACTTT.

The chain carries TRBV28 and TRBJ2-3; 16 bases match TRBD2. Germline CDR1 and CDR2: MDHEN and SYDVKM. This CDR3 comprises 18 residues. Trimming at V came to 7 bases and at J to 0 bases, leaving 7 bases not matched to a gene. This chain's CDR3 is CASTGGLAGGPSTDTQYF. CDR3 sequence (DNA): TGTGCCAGCACCGGGGGACTAGCGGGAGGGCCCAGCACAGATACGCAGTATTTT.

J is TRBJ2-6 and V is TRBV11-1, with D perhaps TRBD2 (5 bases). The CDR3 is 16 residues long. V lost 0 bases, J lost 4 bases, and 10 bases lay in between. Germline CDR1 and CDR2: SGHAT and FQDESV (reference sequence). The CDR3 coding sequence is TGTGCCAGCAGCTTAGCGTGGCGGGCAGGGGCCAACGTCCTGACTTTC. Protein sequence: CASSLAWRAGANVLTF.

This chain joins TRBV30 and TRBJ2-6, with 7 bases identical to TRBD1. The CDR3 contains 13 residues. Germline V gives CDR1 GTSNPN, CDR2 SVGIG (reference sequence). In nucleotides, the CDR3 is TGTGCTACAGGGACAGCTGGGGCCAACGTCCTGACTTTC. Its translation: CATGTAGANVLTF.

This chain uses TRBV6-5 with TRBJ1-2; D is perhaps TRBD1 (6 bases). The CDR3 spans 14 residues. The ends were cut back, 2 bases at V and 6 bases at J, with 13 bases in the middle. Germline assignment: CDR1 MNHEY and CDR2 SVGAGI. The DNA for the CDR3 is TGTGCCAGCAGTTACGACGGGACAAGCAATGGCTACACCTTC. This sequence encodes CASSYDGTSNGYTF.

This clone appeared a single time. The V gene is TRBV24-1, the J gene TRBJ2-5, with D maybe TRBD1 (5 bases). Germline V CDR1 and CDR2: KGHDR, SFDVKD. Trimming removed 4 bases at V and 2 bases at J, with 13 bases between. This CDR3 is built from 15 residues. The CDR3 spells CATSENDSTQETQYF. Here the CDR3 DNA reads TGTGCCACCAGTGAGAATGACAGTACACAAGAGACCCAGTACTTC.

The chain carries TRBV5-1 and TRBJ2-1, with 9 bases aligning to TRBD1. The length of the CDR3 is 15 residues. Germline-derived CDR1 and CDR2 are SGHRS and YFSETQ. The V segment lost 4 bases and the J segment 9 bases; nucleotides outside the gene matches: 11. The CDR3 DNA follows: TGCGCCAGCAGCATTAACCGACAGGGGGAGGGTGAGCAGTTCTTC. This codes for CASSINRQGEGEQFF.

This rearrangement joins TRBV5-4 to TRBJ2-7; 8 nucleotides agree with TRBD1. Per the germline V gene, CDR1 is SGHNT and CDR2 is YYREEE (reference sequence). This CDR3 is 14 amino acids long. V lost 4 bases, J lost 7 bases, and 10 bases stayed unmatched. The CDR3 sequence is CASSPGGDGSEQYF. The CDR3 region has the DNA TGTGCCAGCAGCCCAGGGGGCGATGGGTCTGAGCAGTACTTC.

This chain links TRBV7-9 with TRBJ2-7; TRBD1 matches at 10 bases. CDR1 is SEHNR and CDR2 is FQNEAQ in the germline V gene (reference sequence). The CDR3 length is 15 residues. V lost 7 bases and J lost 2; bases outside the gene matches: 8. The CDR3 DNA sequence: TGTGCCAGCAACTCCCCGGACAGGGGGGCCTACGAGCAGTACTTC. This translates into CASNSPDRGAYEQYF.

The V call is TRBV19, the J call TRBJ1-2; D is unresolved. Between the trimmed V and J ends, which lost 0 bases and 4 bases, there was a span of 6 bases. CDR1 and CDR2 (germline): LNHDA, SQIVND (reference sequence). The CDR3 loop spans 13 amino acids. Written as DNA, the CDR3 is TGTGCCAGTAGTATAGACTACCCCTATGGCTACACCTTC. This encodes CASSIDYPYGYTF.

The CDR3 nucleotides read TGTGCCAGCAGCCTTATGGGGACAGGGAGCACTGAAGCTTTCTTT. Translation gives CASSLMGTGSTEAFF. V gene TRBV2 combines with J gene TRBJ1-1, with 9 bases fitting TRBD1. The CDR3 covers 15 residues. Losses at the gene ends were 6 bases for V and 4 bases for J; bases not matched to a gene: 9. Per germline, CDR1 SNHLY and CDR2 FYNNEI.

The chain joins TRBV7-9 to TRBJ2-7; 12 nucleotides align to TRBD2. J lost 5 bases, V lost 4 bases, and 9 bases had no gene match. Germline CDR1 and CDR2: SEHNR and FQNEAQ (reference sequence). CDR3 size: 16 residues. CDR3 sequence reads: CASSSKQTSGSNEQYF. CDR3 nucleotide sequence: TGTGCCAGCAGCTCCAAACAGACTAGCGGGAGTAACGAGCAGTACTTC.

CDR3 loop: CASSVDGLASNEQFF. CDR3 bases: TGTGCCAGCAGCGTAGATGGACTAGCGTCAAATGAGCAGTTCTTC. The chain is built from TRBV7-9 and TRBJ2-1, with 9 positions matching TRBD2. The germline V gene has CDR1 SEHNR and CDR2 FQNEAQ (reference sequence). The CDR3 spans 15 residues. Losses at the gene ends were 5 bases for V and 7 bases for J; bases not matched to a gene: 9.

The rearrangement links TRBV5-1 to TRBJ2-1; 14 bases are a match to TRBD2. V shed 1 base and J 13 bases; nucleotides not matched to a gene: 13. This CDR3 comprises 17 residues. The germline V gene encodes CDR1 SGHRS and CDR2 YFSETQ. The CDR3 protein is CASSLWYIPGTSGSQFF. The CDR3 DNA follows: TGCGCCAGCAGCTTGTGGTATATCCCCGGGACTAGCGGGAGTCAGTTCTTC.

The chain carries TRBV6-5 and TRBJ2-2; a weak D match, TRBD1 (5 bases). Per germline, CDR1 MNHEY and CDR2 SVGAGI. V shed 5 bases and J shed 7 bases, with 11 bases lying between them. This CDR3 spans 13 amino acids. Here the CDR3 DNA reads TGTGCCAGCAGTACGCTACAGGACGGGGAGCTGTTTTTT. It translates to CASSTLQDGELFF.